This TCR beta chain is from a study of T-cell memory formation after mild COVID-19. About the research overall: In these data, TCR clusters were largely donor specific.

The V end lost 6 bases, the J end lost 4 bases, and 17 bases lay between the germline ends. This CDR3 spans 15 amino acids. Germline V gene lookup returns CDR1 MNHEY and CDR2 SVGAGI. As to this clonotype: Its cognate antigen is unknown.

Study outcomes and limitations: The study detected some responding clones in pre-infection memory, suggesting cross-reactive memory joined. Clones that contracted clustered mainly in CM and EM if CD4+ and in EMRA if CD8+.

TCR alpha and TCR beta cDNA libraries carrying sample barcodes and UMIs were produced by 5'RACE using constant-segment primers. TCRdb used MiXCR to reprocess the 5' RACE reads, holding one entry per CDR3 protein. The sample has 200,000 to 300,000 distinct CDR3 sequences, about a sixth seen once. Sample: PBMCs or a T cell subset sorted from them (not recorded which). The TCR originated in a man younger than 35 who had mild COVID-19 (a few samples of this study predate the infection). Cell type and time point are not known. The rearrangement uses TRBV6-5 and TRBJ2-3; no clear D gene. CDR3: CASSSRGYQADTQYF. The DNA of the CDR3 is TGTGCCAGCAGCTCTCGTGGATACCAGGCAGATACGCAGTATTTT.